Listed below are T cell receptor beta chains from one sample, sequenced in a study of blood T cells in healthy people across ages. TCRdb used MiXCR to reprocess the 5' RACE reads, holding one entry per CDR3 protein. The sample yields over 450,000 distinct CDR3 sequences, less than 25% seen once. This sample also appeared in a second study, on T cells of mothers and their children.

Specimen: blood. The receptors come from a boy under 18 in good health. Both conserved end residues are trimmed from each CDR3. Each record gives: CDR3 protein, clone size, V gene, J gene, CDR3 length. The listing skips clone size in some rows; elsewhere it reads once, few, many or a size class.

cdr3_aa: ASSDPGTGKHEQY
clone_size: .
v_call: TRBV6-2/TRBV6-3
j_call: .
cdr3_length: 13

cdr3_aa: ASSLVRRLVTGELF
clone_size: .
v_call: TRBV7-2
j_call: TRBJ2-2
cdr3_length: 14

cdr3_aa: SVEARDAHPYEQY
clone_size: few
v_call: TRBV29-1
j_call: TRBJ2-7
cdr3_length: 13

cdr3_aa: ASRNISAEQF
clone_size: few
v_call: TRBV7-9
j_call: TRBJ2-1
cdr3_length: 10

cdr3_aa: ASSSGLYYGYT
clone_size: few
v_call: TRBV27
j_call: TRBJ1-2
cdr3_length: 11

cdr3_aa: ASSYSLEQNIQY
clone_size: .
v_call: TRBV6-2/TRBV6-3
j_call: TRBJ2-4
cdr3_length: 12

cdr3_aa: SASGDIYYGYT
clone_size: few
v_call: TRBV20-1
j_call: TRBJ1-2
cdr3_length: 11

cdr3_aa: ASSRVRTGKSQPQH
clone_size: few
v_call: TRBV27
j_call: TRBJ1-5
cdr3_length: 14

cdr3_aa: ASGPFLGPQETQY
clone_size: .
v_call: TRBV6-6
j_call: TRBJ2-5
cdr3_length: 13

cdr3_aa: TSRQATNEKLF
clone_size: .
v_call: TRBV27
j_call: TRBJ1-4
cdr3_length: 11

cdr3_aa: ASKKRTGGGVAQY
clone_size: many
v_call: TRBV21-1
j_call: TRBJ2-5
cdr3_length: 13

cdr3_aa: ASSFGGVSNQPQH
clone_size: few
v_call: TRBV5-6
j_call: TRBJ1-5
cdr3_length: 13

cdr3_aa: ASSEETLTGELF
clone_size: few
v_call: TRBV2
j_call: TRBJ2-2
cdr3_length: 12

cdr3_aa: ASSPGTESYGYT
clone_size: .
v_call: TRBV18
j_call: TRBJ1-2
cdr3_length: 12

cdr3_aa: ASSLGIAGRGSETQY
clone_size: few
v_call: TRBV6-2/TRBV6-3
j_call: TRBJ2-5
cdr3_length: 15

cdr3_aa: ASRELAGVSYEQY
clone_size: .
v_call: TRBV2
j_call: .
cdr3_length: 13

cdr3_aa: ASRRSGGAADTQY
clone_size: .
v_call: TRBV6-2/TRBV6-3
j_call: TRBJ2-3
cdr3_length: 13

cdr3_aa: ASSLSGGYQETQY
clone_size: .
v_call: TRBV7-2
j_call: TRBJ2-5
cdr3_length: 13

cdr3_aa: SVGASGKLGAGELF
clone_size: .
v_call: TRBV29-1
j_call: TRBJ2-2
cdr3_length: 14

cdr3_aa: ASSFGRVRGKSGANVLT
clone_size: few
v_call: TRBV28
j_call: TRBJ2-6
cdr3_length: 17

cdr3_aa: SARDGKRALEPEQY
clone_size: few
v_call: TRBV20-1
j_call: TRBJ2-7
cdr3_length: 14

cdr3_aa: ASSLGRSSGGTSYEQY
clone_size: few
v_call: TRBV5-1
j_call: TRBJ2-7
cdr3_length: 16